This T cell receptor (beta chain) originates from a study of blood T cell repertoires in COVID-19. Germline-derived CDR1 and CDR2 are SGHTS and YDEGEE. With V trimmed by 7 bases and J by 4 bases, 9 bases remained unmatched. The CDR3 length is 15 residues. The protocol was immunoSEQ multiplex PCR, while the TCRdb copy is restricted to in-frame clones and leaves out a portion. Of 300,000 to 400,000 clones in the sample, about nine tenths were seen once. Source material: PBMCs or T cells enriched from blood (not recorded which). The gene calls are TRBV5-8 and TRBJ2-1; TRBD2 matches at 9 bases. This sequence originates from a man aged 60 to 69 who had recovered from COVID-19. The CDR3 is CASVRGGIGYNEQFF. The CDR3 region has the DNA TGTGCCAGCGTGCGGGGGGGCATAGGATACAATGAGCAGTTCTTC.